The 21 T cell receptor beta chains below come from one sample, sequenced in a study of identical twins. Each CDR3 protein is one row after TCRdb ran MiXCR on the 5' RACE reads. In the table there are approximately 630,000 distinct CDR3 sequences, 7% to 7.5% of which are singletons. A further study also used this sample, focusing on yellow fever vaccine responses in identical twins.

The sequenced sample was PBMCs. The receptor source for this set is a woman in her late teens or twenties in good health.

This clonotype was counted ten times or more. This chain links TRBV5-1 with TRBJ2-3; 10 bases match TRBD2. This CDR3 comprises 15 residues. V gave up 4 bases and J gave up 2 bases; unmatched junction bases: 4. Germline lookup yields CDR1 SGHRS and CDR2 YFSETQ. CDR3 protein: CASSQGLAATDTQYF. CDR3 DNA: TGCGCCAGCAGCCAAGGACTAGCGGCCACAGATACGCAGTATTTT.

V gene TRBV20-1 combines with J gene TRBJ2-2; D might be TRBD2 (6 bases). The V end lost 2 bases, the J end lost 1 base, and 8 bases lay between the germline ends. This CDR3 is 14 amino acids long. The germline gives CDR1 DFQATT, CDR2 SNEGSKA (reference sequence). CDR3 sequence (DNA): TGCAGTGCTAGACAGGGAGGGAACACCGGGGAGCTGTTTTTT. Amino acid sequence: CSARQGGNTGELFF.

This clonotype has more than one count but fewer than ten. The V call is TRBV7-9, the J call TRBJ2-5, with a tentative D call TRBD2 (6 bases). Germline V gene sequence: CDR1 SEHNR, CDR2 FQNEAQ (reference sequence). V gave up 5 bases and J gave up 2 bases, with 12 bases separating them. The CDR3 covers 14 residues. The CDR3: CASSIGTGQETQYF. The CDR3 coding sequence is TGTGCCAGCAGCATAGGGACTGGGCAAGAGACCCAGTACTTC.

The genes are TRBV12-3 or TRBV12-4 and TRBJ1-2; D unresolved. CDR3 length equals 13 residues. V lost 5 bases and J 7 bases, leaving 14 bases between the germline ends. The CDR3: CASSPTWVGGYTF. CDR3 coding DNA: TGTGCCAGCAGTCCGACGTGGGTGGGTGGCTACACCTTC.

The V and J genes are TRBV7-8 and TRBJ1-5, with 11 bases that match TRBD1. CDR1 and CDR2 from the germline V gene are SGHVS and FQNEAQ. This CDR3 is built from 17 residues. After removal of 5 bases from V and 6 bases from J, the junction contained 12 bases not matched to a gene. CDR3 sequence: CASSRGLGQGAGQPQHF. The CDR3 bases are TGTGCCAGCAGCCGCGGGCTCGGACAGGGGGCCGGTCAGCCCCAGCATTTT. Based on the CDR3 plus reference TRBV7-8 and TRBJ1-5, the full variable domain is GAGVSQSPRYKVAKRGQDVALRCDPISGHVSLFWYQQALGQGPEFLTYFQNEAQLDKSGLPSDRFFAERPEGSVSTLKIQRTQQEDSAVYLCASSRGLGQGAGQPQHFGDGTRLSIL.

The chain employs TRBV20-1 and TRBJ2-5; possible D gene TRBD2, 6 bases. Looked up from germline, CDR1 is DFQATT and CDR2 is SNEGSKA (reference sequence). V lost 2 bases and J 1 base, leaving 11 bases between the germline ends. The CDR3 sequence is 14 residues long. Here the CDR3 reads CSARFSGIQETQYF. The CDR3 DNA is TGCAGTGCTAGATTTAGCGGAATCCAAGAGACCCAGTACTTC.

This clonotype was detected a few times. The germline gene is not matched at one end of the junction; a read error may be the cause. The chain uses TRBV6-5 and TRBJ2-6, with TRBD1 identical over 8 bases. This CDR3 is built from 18 residues. The germline V gene has CDR1 MNHEY and CDR2 SVGAGI. The CDR3 reads CAISSSTGVDSGANVLTF. In DNA, the CDR3 is TGTGCCATCAGTTCCTCGACAGGGGTGGACTCTGGGGCCAACGTCCTGACTTTC.

This clonotype was observed a handful of times. This chain links TRBV7-9 with TRBJ1-2; 7 bases are a match to TRBD1. CDR1 and CDR2 from the germline V gene are SEHNR and FQNEAQ (reference sequence). The CDR3 sequence is 15 residues long. With 4 bases clipped from V and 7 bases from J, the junction kept 12 bases outside the gene matches. The DNA for the CDR3 is TGTGCCAGCAGCTCCACAGGAGGGGGCTTAAGTGGCTACACCTTC. Residues: CASSSTGGGLSGYTF.

This clonotype appeared many times. The J gene is TRBJ1-4, the V gene TRBV7-9; maybe TRBD1 (5 bases). V was clipped by 5 bases and J by 8 bases, with 15 bases between them. Germline lookup yields CDR1 SEHNR and CDR2 FQNEAQ (reference sequence). The CDR3 is 14 amino acids. The DNA for the CDR3 is TGTGCCAGCAGCCGGGACTCCCAACGGGAAAAACTGTTTTTT. Amino acid sequence: CASSRDSQREKLFF.

In this sample, this clonotype turned up a few times. This chain links TRBV13 with TRBJ2-7; 8 positions match TRBD2. J lost 5 bases, V lost 5 bases, and 8 bases had no gene match. CDR1 PRHDT and CDR2 FYEKMQ come from the germline V gene (reference sequence). This CDR3 comprises 14 residues. The CDR3 region has the DNA TGTGCCAGCAGCCCCCGGGGGGGGTCTCACGAGCAGTACGTC. Translating it yields CASSPRGGSHEQYV.

CDR3 sequence reads: CASSGTGGIIPNTEAFF. The DNA for the CDR3 is TGCGCCAGCAGCGGGACAGGGGGCATAATTCCGAACACTGAAGCTTTCTTT. The rearrangement uses TRBV5-1 and TRBJ1-1, with TRBD1 matching over 12 bases. The CDR3 is 17 amino acids. CDR1 and CDR2 from the germline V gene are SGHRS and YFSETQ. V shed 4 bases and J 1 base; nucleotides not matched to a gene: 8.

At least ten counts were recorded for this clonotype. The rearrangement links TRBV10-3 to TRBJ1-2, with D hard to call. CDR1 and CDR2 (germline): ENHRY, SYGVKD. With 9 bases removed from V and 0 bases from J, the gap between germline ends came to 17 bases. The CDR3 totals 15 residues. CDR3 bases: TGTGCCATATCAAAGGGTGAGACACCTAACTATGGCTACACCTTC. It translates to CAISKGETPNYGYTF.

There are many counts of this clonotype. The CDR3 sequence: CASSFRTGPTTNEKLFF. CDR3 nucleotide sequence: TGCGCCAGCAGCTTCAGGACAGGACCAACAACTAATGAAAAACTGTTTTTT. The gene calls are TRBV5-1 and TRBJ1-4, with 7 nucleotides matching TRBD1. The junction had 7 bases not matched to a gene; V was cut back by 2 bases and J by 0 bases. Germline-derived CDR1 and CDR2 are SGHRS and YFSETQ. There are 17 residues in the CDR3.

The chain recombines TRBV20-1 with TRBJ2-3; 8 bases are a match to TRBD2. Per germline, CDR1 DFQATT and CDR2 SNEGSKA (reference sequence). V shed 0 bases, J shed 2 bases, and the junction held 7 bases outside the gene matches. This CDR3 region has 16 residues. As DNA, the CDR3 is TGCAGTGCTAGAGATCCCAGCGGGGGCCACACAGATACGCAGTATTTT. It is translated as CSARDPSGGHTDTQYF.

The chain combines TRBV5-1 with TRBJ2-1; D is perhaps TRBD1 (6 bases). From germline, CDR1 is SGHRS and CDR2 YFSETQ. V gave up 0 bases and J gave up 8 bases, with 12 bases separating them. The CDR3 has 14 residues. The CDR3 DNA reads as TGCGCCAGCAGCTTGGTTACAGGGTCGGATGAGCAGTTCTTC. Protein sequence: CASSLVTGSDEQFF.

CDR3 loop: CASAPGGLVLEQFF. The CDR3 DNA is TGTGCTAGTGCCCCTGGGGGACTAGTTCTTGAGCAGTTCTTC. V usage is TRBV12-5 and J usage is TRBJ2-1; 8 bases line up with TRBD2. CDR1 is LGHNT, CDR2 FRNRAP, per germline. This CDR3 contains 14 residues. V lost 7 bases to trimming and J lost 9 bases; unmatched junction nucleotides: 11.

The CDR3 bases are TGTGCCATCAGTGTCCCGTCCGTTTTCCGTGGAAACACCATATATTTT. Its protein is CAISVPSVFRGNTIYF. The chain has TRBV10-3 and TRBJ1-3; D unclear. Germline CDR1 and CDR2: ENHRY and SYGVKD. This CDR3 has 16 amino acids. Trimming stripped 4 bases from V and 3 bases from J, with 16 bases between.

This clonotype showed up many times. The rearrangement joins TRBV20-1 to TRBJ2-5; D uncertain. The germline V gene encodes CDR1 DFQATT and CDR2 SNEGSKA (reference sequence). V gave up 0 bases and J gave up 1 base, with 9 bases separating them. The CDR3 is made up of 14 amino acids. The CDR3: CSARDMAVQETQYF. DNA for the CDR3: TGCAGTGCTAGAGACATGGCGGTCCAAGAGACCCAGTACTTC.

This clonotype has at least ten counts. This chain joins TRBV6-1 and TRBJ1-2; D gene unclear. The CDR3 is made up of 12 amino acids. Germline lookup yields CDR1 MNHNS and CDR2 SASEGT. V lost 4 bases and J lost 3, with 6 bases in between. The chain's CDR3 is CASSAGYYGYTF. DNA of the CDR3: TGTGCCAGCAGTGCCGGGTACTATGGCTACACCTTC.

This clonotype appeared a few times. The chain joins TRBV5-1 to TRBJ2-1, with D perhaps matching TRBD2 (7 bases). Germline CDR1 and CDR2: SGHRS and YFSETQ. Deletions cut 0 bases from V and 10 bases from J, with 17 bases between. The CDR3 runs to 15 residues. The CDR3 sequence: CASSLEGGGPREQFF. The CDR3 bases are TGCGCCAGCAGCTTGGAAGGGGGGGGGCCACGAGAGCAGTTCTTC. Full variable domain (missing parts from reference TRBV5-1 and TRBJ2-1): KAGVTQTPRYLIKTRGQQVTLSCSPISGHRSVSWYQQTPGQGLQFLFEYFSETQRNKGNFPGRFSGRQFSNSRSEMNVSTLELGDSALYLCASSLEGGGPREQFFGPGTRLTVL.

This clonotype was counted between two and nine times. The rearrangement uses TRBV28 and TRBJ2-5; D might be TRBD1 (7 bases). The CDR3 consists of 17 residues. Trimming removed 1 base from V and 4 bases from J, with 19 bases in between. Germline assignment: CDR1 MDHEN and CDR2 SYDVKM. Here the CDR3 reads CASSLYLGGAAGETQYF. The CDR3 bases are TGTGCCAGCAGTTTATATTTAGGGGGCGCAGCGGGAGAGACCCAGTACTTC.